Given below is one T cell receptor (beta chain) in context. Here immunoSEQ multiplex PCR was the method, and the copy in TCRdb shows in-frame clones only, minus some. The sample comprises some 87,000 clones, around 81% of which are singletons, and 15% to 20% rests with the top ten. This specimen comes from a study of blood T cell repertoires in COVID-19. About the study: COVID-19 samples from acute and convalescent phases originated in the United States, Italy and Spain.

The receptor's source is a human donor in a cohort sampled during active COVID-19. Sequenced: peripheral blood.

CDR3 nucleotides: TGTGCCAGCAGTTACTCCCTAGCGGGAGGGGGTGAGCAGTTCTTC. As protein: CASSYSLAGGGEQFF. The chain has TRBV6-5 and TRBJ2-1; 12 nucleotides align to TRBD2. Germline V gives CDR1 MNHEY, CDR2 SVGAGI. This CDR3 has 15 residues. J lost 9 bases, V lost 0 bases, and 3 bases had no gene match.